These 23 T cell receptor beta chains were all obtained from the same sample, sequenced in a study of metastatic and nonmetastatic thyroid tumors. Until they underwent thyroid surgery, no patient had received any treatment. TCRdb re-called clones via MiXCR from the PCR reads. The table records about 42,000 clones, about 12% of them present only once. The specimen sequenced was blood. The origin of the receptors is a male donor with papillary thyroid cancer or a benign thyroid nodule (not recorded which). Some clones in this sample may be carry-over from other donors' samples.

This clone appeared many times. The chain has TRBV5-1 and TRBJ2-2, with 7 bases fitting TRBD1. Germline CDR1 is SGHRS and CDR2 is YFSETQ. The length of the CDR3 is 15 residues. After removal of 7 bases from V and 0 bases from J, the junction contained 6 bases not matched to a gene. The CDR3 DNA follows: TGCGCCAGCCTACAGGGGTCCGCGAACACCGGGGAGCTGTTTTTT. Its translation is CASLQGSANTGELFF.

Details on this clone: Possible read error: a much larger clone is one base away. The same CDR3 is also encoded by other DNA sequences in this sample. The chain is built from TRBV11-2 and TRBJ1-1; weak D call: TRBD1 (6 bases). The CDR3 spans 16 residues. Germline V gene lookup returns CDR1 SGHAT and CDR2 FQNNGV. CDR3 in amino acids: CASSPLGGRGNTEAFF. CDR3 in DNA: TGTGCCAGCAGCCCGCTCGGGGGGAGGGGGAACACTGAAGCCTTCTTT.

Remarks on this clone: This could be a read error, since a much larger clone is one nucleotide away. CDR3 in amino acids: CASSSRGANLYEKYF. DNA of the CDR3: TGTGCCAGCAGCTCGAGGGGTGCAAACCTCTACGAGAAGTACTTC. The V call is TRBV5-4, the J call TRBJ2-7, with D perhaps assigned TRBD1 or TRBD2 (5 bases each). The germline V gene has CDR1 SGHNT and CDR2 YYREEE (reference sequence). CDR3 size: 15 residues.

At least ten counts were recorded for this clone. This may be a read error: a much more frequent sequence differs by one nucleotide. Other DNA sequences in the sample encode the same CDR3. This chain uses TRBV6-1 with TRBJ1-2, with D unclear. The length of the CDR3 is 12 residues. Germline values: CDR1 MNHNS, CDR2 SASEGT. The ends were cut back, 8 bases at V and 9 bases at J, with 16 bases in the middle. The CDR3 is CASGSVVRSYTF. The CDR3 DNA is TGTGCCAGCGGATCCGTTGTGAGAAGCTACACCTTC.

This clone was counted many times. V usage is TRBV9 and J usage is TRBJ1-5; D possibly corresponds to TRBD1 (6 bases). This CDR3 region has 15 residues. Germline-derived CDR1 and CDR2 are SGDLS and YYNGEE. The V and J ends lost 3 bases and 0 bases respectively, with 10 bases between them. DNA for the CDR3: TGTGCCAGCAGCGAGGGGACAATTAGCAATCAGCCCCAGCATTTT. Its translation is CASSEGTISNQPQHF.

This clone was counted many times. The CDR3: CASTDGDFGYF. As DNA, the CDR3 is TGCGCCAGCACCGATGGGGACTTTGGGTATTTT. The V gene is TRBV4-1, the J gene TRBJ2-3; D is perhaps TRBD2 (6 bases). V was trimmed by 7 bases and J by 14 bases, leaving 16 bases between them. CDR3 length: 11 residues. Germline CDR1 MGHRA, CDR2 YSYEKL.

This clone was found many times. This chain joins TRBV11-2 and TRBJ1-1; D is perhaps TRBD1 (6 bases). This CDR3 is 14 amino acids long. From germline, CDR1 is SGHAT and CDR2 FQNNGV. Trimming pared 3 bases from V and 4 bases from J, leaving 12 bases between. The chain's CDR3 is CASSFGGHSTEAFF. CDR3 sequence (DNA): TGTGCCAGCAGCTTCGGGGGGCATAGCACTGAAGCTTTCTTT.

This clone was seen ten or more times. CDR3 in DNA: TGTGCCAGCAGCTTAGCGCCAGGCGCGGGGTCACCCCTCCACTTT. This codes for CASSLAPGAGSPLHF. The chain is built from TRBV7-2 and TRBJ1-6, with D hard to call. The germline V gene has CDR1 SGHTA and CDR2 FQGNSA. The V end lost 0 bases, the J end lost 10 bases, and 13 bases lay between the germline ends. The CDR3 is made up of 15 amino acids.

This clone was recorded many times. J is TRBJ1-4 and V is TRBV5-6; TRBD1 might be the D (5 bases). The CDR3 consists of 15 residues. Trimming left V 2 bases short and J 5 bases short, with 13 bases between. CDR1 and CDR2 from the germline V gene are SGHDT and YYEEEE. Written as DNA, the CDR3 is TGTGCCAGCAGCTTATCCGGGACGGAGAATGAAAAACTGTTTTTT. Translation gives CASSLSGTENEKLFF.

A note on this clone: This may be a read error: a much more frequent sequence differs by one nucleotide. This sample also contains other DNA sequences that code for the same CDR3. The V call is TRBV29-1, the J call TRBJ1-1, with D unclear. Trimming pared 2 bases from V and 3 bases from J, leaving 10 bases between. CDR1 SQVTM and CDR2 ANQGSEA come from the germline V gene. There are 13 residues in the CDR3. CDR3 amino acids: CSVERPEDTEAFF. CDR3 nucleotides: TGCAGCGTTGAAAGACCTGAGGACACTGAAGCTTTCTTT.

This clone was seen ten or more times. The chain is built from TRBV20-1 and TRBJ2-7, with D unclear. With 3 bases removed from V and 0 bases from J, the gap between germline ends came to 15 bases. There are 15 residues in the CDR3. Germline values: CDR1 DFQATT, CDR2 SNEGSKA (reference sequence). The CDR3 here is CSASDPRRSSYEQYF. The CDR3 DNA reads as TGCAGTGCTAGTGATCCACGGCGTAGCTCCTACGAGCAGTACTTC.

In its sample, this clone was seen a few times. A much bigger clone sits one base away, suggesting this may be a read error. The chain joins TRBV20-1 to TRBJ2-7; D is ambiguous. V lost 5 bases, J lost 2 bases, and 7 bases lay in between. CDR3 length equals 11 residues. Germline values: CDR1 DFQATT, CDR2 SNEGSKA (reference sequence). CDR3 sequence: CSASGTYEQYF. The CDR3 DNA follows: TGCAGTGCTTCCGGAACCTACGAGCAGTACTTC.

In its sample, this clone ranks as medium-sized. The V call is TRBV24-1, the J call TRBJ2-7; D may be TRBD2 (6 bases). Deletions cut 4 bases from V and 2 bases from J, with 8 bases between. The CDR3 consists of 13 residues. Germline CDR1 reads KGHDR; CDR2 reads SFDVKD. CDR3 DNA: TGTGCCACCAGTGACCCGGGGGCCTACGAGCAGTACTTC. The encoded protein is CATSDPGAYEQYF.

The chain has TRBV18 and TRBJ2-2; the D gene is possibly TRBD1 (5 bases). Germline assignment: CDR1 KGHSH and CDR2 LQKENI. The CDR3 extends over 15 amino acids. Trimming stripped 6 bases from V and 6 bases from J, with 17 bases between. CDR3 sequence reads: CASSPMEQGAGELFF. For the CDR3, the DNA is TGTGCCAGCTCCCCAATGGAGCAGGGCGCCGGGGAGCTGTTTTTT.

This clone was counted at least ten times. The chain carries TRBV15 and TRBJ2-1; a weak D match, TRBD1 (6 bases). Germline-derived CDR1 and CDR2 are LNHNV and YYDKDF (reference sequence). The CDR3 consists of 13 residues. Trimming removed 5 bases at V and 10 bases at J, with 15 bases between. Here the CDR3 DNA reads TGTGCCACCAGCCCCCCCGGACAGCGCGAGCAGTTCTTC. Translated, it gives CATSPPGQREQFF.

The chain uses TRBV20-1 and TRBJ1-1, with D perhaps TRBD1 (6 bases). V lost 0 bases and J 7 bases, leaving 21 bases between the germline ends. Germline loops: CDR1 DFQATT, CDR2 SNEGSKA (reference sequence). The CDR3 totals 16 residues. The CDR3 nucleotides read TGCAGTGCTAGAGATTCCTTTAGGGGACAAGGGGATGAAGCTTTCTTT. Its protein is CSARDSFRGQGDEAFF.

This clone is labeled medium-sized. The rearrangement joins TRBV6-1 to TRBJ1-2; no clear D gene. Germline-derived CDR1 and CDR2 are MNHNS and SASEGT. Trimming took 7 bases from V and 4 from J, leaving 16 bases between them. The CDR3 has 14 amino acids. Here the CDR3 reads CASTFGPEGYGYTF. The CDR3 DNA is TGTGCCAGCACCTTTGGCCCAGAGGGCTATGGCTACACCTTC.

In its sample, this clone was seen many times. The rearrangement uses TRBV9 and TRBJ2-7; 8 nucleotides align to TRBD1. Germline V gene lookup returns CDR1 SGDLS and CDR2 YYNGEE. The V and J ends lost 5 bases and 3 bases, in that order; junction bases with no gene match: 4. The CDR3 spans 13 residues. This CDR3 reads CASSADRDYEQYF. CDR3 bases: TGTGCCAGCAGTGCGGACAGGGACTACGAGCAGTACTTC.

This chain uses TRBV5-1 with TRBJ2-3, with 7 bases matching TRBD1. Germline V CDR1 and CDR2: SGHRS, YFSETQ. CDR3 length equals 16 residues. V was pared by 3 bases and J by 2 bases, with 9 bases of the junction left unmatched. The CDR3 DNA is TGCGCCAGCAGCTGGACAGGATATAGCATCACAGATACGCAGTATTTT. Residues: CASSWTGYSITDTQYF.

This clone was recorded at least ten times. V and J are TRBV27 and TRBJ2-1; weak D call: TRBD1 (5 bases). The CDR3 sequence is 15 residues long. Between the trimmed V and J ends, which lost 0 bases and 3 bases, there was a span of 9 bases. Germline V CDR1 and CDR2: MNHEY, SMNVEV (reference sequence). The CDR3 DNA reads as TGTGCCAGCAGTTTATCAGGGGTTGTCTACAATGAGCAGTTCTTC. It codes for CASSLSGVVYNEQFF.

This clone was detected ten times or more. This chain uses TRBV29-1 with TRBJ1-2, with TRBD1 as a possible D gene (5 bases). V was clipped by 1 base and J by 7 bases, with 13 bases between them. Germline-derived CDR1 and CDR2 are SQVTM and ANQGSEA. This CDR3 comprises 13 residues. DNA of the CDR3: TGCAGCGTTGAAGCGAGTGAAGGGGCTGGCTACACCTTC. The encoded protein is CSVEASEGAGYTF.

This clone was observed a few times. This rearrangement joins TRBV5-6 to TRBJ2-1, with 7 bases lining up with TRBD1. The CDR3 sequence is 13 residues long. Germline-derived CDR1 and CDR2 are SGHDT and YYEEEE. V shed 4 bases and J 12 bases; nucleotides not matched to a gene: 10. This CDR3 reads CASSLSQGVWQFF. The CDR3 coding sequence is TGTGCCAGCAGCCTTAGCCAGGGGGTATGGCAGTTCTTC.

This clone was seen at least ten times. The V and J genes are TRBV28 and TRBJ2-5; 10 bases fit TRBD2. The CDR3 runs 17 residues. CDR1 and CDR2 from the germline V gene are MDHEN and SYDVKM. The junction had 12 bases not matched to a gene; V was cut back by 3 bases and J by 5 bases. CDR3 in DNA: TGTGCCAGCAGTTTGGGGGGGGGACCTAGCGGGAGTGAGACCCAGTACTTC. As protein: CASSLGGGPSGSETQYF.